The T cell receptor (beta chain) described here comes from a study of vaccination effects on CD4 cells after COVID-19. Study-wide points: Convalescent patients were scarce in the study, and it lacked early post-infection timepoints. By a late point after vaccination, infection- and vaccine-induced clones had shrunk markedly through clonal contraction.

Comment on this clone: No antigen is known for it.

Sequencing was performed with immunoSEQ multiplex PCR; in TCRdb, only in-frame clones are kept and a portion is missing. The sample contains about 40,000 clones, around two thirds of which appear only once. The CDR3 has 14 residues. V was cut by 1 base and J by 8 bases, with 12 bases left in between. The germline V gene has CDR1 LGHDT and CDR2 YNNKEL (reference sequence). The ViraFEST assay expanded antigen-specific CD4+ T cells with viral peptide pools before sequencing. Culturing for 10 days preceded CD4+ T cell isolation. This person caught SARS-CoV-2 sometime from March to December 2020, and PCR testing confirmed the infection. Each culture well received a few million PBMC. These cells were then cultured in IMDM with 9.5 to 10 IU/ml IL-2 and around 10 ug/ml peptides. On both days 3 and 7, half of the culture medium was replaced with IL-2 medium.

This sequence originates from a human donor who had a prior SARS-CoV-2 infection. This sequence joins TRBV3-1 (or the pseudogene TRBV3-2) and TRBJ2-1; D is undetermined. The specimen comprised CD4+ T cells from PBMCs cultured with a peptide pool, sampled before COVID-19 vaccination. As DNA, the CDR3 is TGTGCCAGCAGCCAAGGTCTCCAGGTCTATGAGCAGTTCTTC. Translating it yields CASSQGLQVYEQFF.